Below are 29 T cell receptor beta chains sequenced from a single sample in a study of blood T cell repertoires in COVID-19. The method was immunoSEQ multiplex PCR; TCRdb's version includes in-frame clones alone and lacks a portion of them. The sample lists some 270,000 clones; approximately 91% were seen once. Sequencing was performed on peripheral blood. These receptors all come from a man aged 45-65 years with acute or convalescent COVID-19.

The chain carries TRBV5-6 and TRBJ2-5; weak D call: TRBD2 (7 bases). The CDR3 loop spans 14 amino acids. The germline V gene has CDR1 SGHDT and CDR2 YYEEEE. The ends were cut back, 4 bases at V and 5 bases at J, with 15 bases in the middle. The CDR3 loop reads CASSLGGRRETQYF. The DNA for the CDR3 is TGTGCCAGCAGCCTGGGGGGGCGTCGGGAGACCCAGTACTTC. Combining the CDR3 with reference TRBV5-6 and TRBJ2-5 gives the whole variable domain DAGVTQSPTHLIKTRGQQVTLRCSPKSGHDTVSWYQQALGQGPQFIFQYYEEEERQRGNFPDRFSGHQFPNYSSELNVNALLLGDSALYLCASSLGGRRETQYFGPGTRLLVL.

The chain's CDR3 is CAAKGGHTDTQYF. CDR3 sequence (DNA): TGTGCCGCCAAGGGGGGGCACACAGATACGCAGTATTTT. The gene calls are TRBV2 and TRBJ2-3; a possible D gene is TRBD2 (7 bases). The length of the CDR3 is 13 residues. The V gene's germline CDR1 is SNHLY and CDR2 FYNNEI. The ends were cut back, 11 bases at V and 2 bases at J, with 14 bases in the middle.

This clone has a single count. V and J are TRBV9 and TRBJ1-4; no firm D call. V was shortened by 3 bases and J by 8 bases, with 20 bases between the two germline ends. The V gene's germline CDR1 is SGDLS and CDR2 YYNGEE. CDR3 length: 16 amino acids. The CDR3 bases are TGTGCCAGCAGCGAATTCCCCCAGAGGGCGGGGGAAAAACTGTTTTTT. Amino acids: CASSEFPQRAGEKLFF. Looking up the rest from reference TRBV9 and TRBJ1-4 gives the full variable domain: DSGVTQTPKHLITATGQRVTLRCSPRSGDLSVYWYQQSLDQGLQFLIQYYNGEERAKGNILERFSAQQFPDLHSELNLSSLELGDSALYFCASSEFPQRAGEKLFFGSGTQLSVL.

This clone was observed a handful of times. The V call is TRBV3-1 (or the pseudogene TRBV3-2), the J call TRBJ1-6; D may be TRBD1 (5 bases). Germline CDR1 reads LGHDT; CDR2 reads YNNKEL (reference sequence). V shed 5 bases and J shed 7 bases, with 12 bases lying between them. This CDR3 is 14 amino acids long. The chain's CDR3 is CASSSQGGNSPLHF. The CDR3 DNA is TGTGCCAGCAGCTCCCAGGGTGGGAATTCACCCCTCCACTTT.

The chain joins TRBV19 to TRBJ2-7, with 7 bases aligning to TRBD1. CDR1 and CDR2 from the germline V gene are LNHDA and SQIVND (reference sequence). J gave up 6 bases and V 5 bases, and 16 bases lay outside the gene matches. This CDR3 is 16 amino acids long. The CDR3 nucleotides read TGTGCCAGTAGTCTCAACCCGACAGGGAGAAGCGGCGAGCAGTACTTC. It codes for CASSLNPTGRSGEQYF. The entire variable domain, with the rest obtained from reference TRBV19 and TRBJ2-7, is as follows: DGGITQSPKYLFRKEGQNVTLSCEQNLNHDAMYWYRQDPGQGLRLIYYSQIVNDFQKGDIAEGYSVSREKKESFPLTVTSAQKNPTAFYLCASSLNPTGRSGEQYFGPGTRLTVT.

This clone was detected once. The CDR3 DNA reads TGTGCCAGTAGTATAGGGGGACTGAGACACAATCAGCCCCAGCATTTT. Translation: CASSIGGLRHNQPQHF. V and J are TRBV19 and TRBJ1-5; perhaps TRBD1 as D (5 bases). V lost 1 base and J 3 bases, leaving 13 bases between the germline ends. The CDR3 covers 16 residues. Germline V gene data show CDR1 as LNHDA and CDR2 as SQIVND (reference sequence).

The chain links TRBV5-8 to TRBJ1-5; the D is unclear. The CDR3 is 12 amino acids. Deletions cut 0 bases from V and 9 bases from J, with 7 bases between. The V gene's germline CDR1 is SGHTS and CDR2 YDEGEE. In DNA form, the CDR3 reads TGTGCCAGCAGCTTGGACGGTCTGCCCCAGCATTTT. Translating it yields CASSLDGLPQHF.

CDR3 in DNA: TGCGCCAGCAGCCACGAGGGATCTGGAAACACCATATATTTT. Its protein product is CASSHEGSGNTIYF. The chain is built from TRBV5-1 and TRBJ1-3; D is ambiguous. Germline lookup yields CDR1 SGHRS and CDR2 YFSETQ. CDR3 size: 14 residues. Trimming stripped 4 bases from V and 1 base from J, with 9 bases between. Together with reference TRBV5-1 and TRBJ1-3, the CDR3 gives the full variable domain: KAGVTQTPRYLIKTRGQQVTLSCSPISGHRSVSWYQQTPGQGLQFLFEYFSETQRNKGNFPGRFSGRQFSNSRSEMNVSTLELGDSALYLCASSHEGSGNTIYFGEGSWLTVV.

The table lists this clone with a few counts. The chain carries TRBV19 and TRBJ1-2; D is uncertain. The germline V and J ends were trimmed by 3 bases and 3 bases, with 5 bases remaining between them. CDR1 and CDR2 from the germline V gene are LNHDA and SQIVND (reference sequence). The CDR3 extends over 12 amino acids. The DNA for the CDR3 is TGTGCCAGTAGTATCGGGGACTATGGCTACACCTTC. Protein: CASSIGDYGYTF.

The V call is TRBV12-3 or TRBV12-4, the J call TRBJ2-7; D is perhaps TRBD1 (6 bases). The CDR3 loop spans 13 amino acids. Between the trimmed V and J ends, which lost 4 bases and 2 bases, there was a span of 9 bases. The CDR3 sequence is CASSWTATYEQYF. DNA for the CDR3: TGTGCCAGCAGTTGGACAGCCACCTACGAGCAGTACTTC.

This clone turned up a few times. The chain couples TRBV18 to TRBJ1-1; perhaps TRBD1 as D (6 bases). The V gene lost 3 bases and the J gene lost 1 base, with 9 bases spanning the gap. Germline assignment: CDR1 KGHSH and CDR2 LQKENI. CDR3 size: 14 residues. The CDR3 reads CASSPRDKNTEAFF. Written as DNA, the CDR3 is TGTGCCAGCTCACCCCGGGACAAGAACACTGAAGCTTTCTTT.

The sample holds one count of this clone. The V gene is TRBV18, the J gene TRBJ1-2, with 10 bases lining up with TRBD1. The CDR3 sequence is 16 residues long. Trimming removed 3 bases from V and 1 base from J; junction bases left unmatched: 5. The germline V gene has CDR1 KGHSH and CDR2 LQKENI. DNA for the CDR3: TGTGCCAGCTCACCTACCGGGACAGGGGATAACTATGGCTACACCTTC. Protein: CASSPTGTGDNYGYTF. The full variable domain, rest sourced from reference TRBV18 and TRBJ1-2, is NAGVMQNPRHLVRRRGQEARLRCSPMKGHSHVYWYRQLPEEGLKFMVYLQKENIIDESGMPKERFSAEFPKEGPSILRIQQVVRGDSAAYFCASSPTGTGDNYGYTFGSGTRLTVV.

This clone appeared once. This chain links TRBV2 with TRBJ2-7, with 10 positions matching TRBD1. The CDR3 consists of 17 residues. Trimming cost V 1 base and J 4 bases; bases outside gene matches: 10. Germline V gene lookup returns CDR1 SNHLY and CDR2 FYNNEI. The CDR3 reads CASSEGVWGQGMYEQYF. The DNA of the CDR3 is TGTGCCAGCAGTGAAGGGGTTTGGGGACAGGGGATGTACGAGCAGTACTTC.

The chain recombines TRBV5-1 with TRBJ1-2, with D tentatively TRBD1 (6 bases). Trimming left V 0 bases short and J 9 bases short, with 12 bases between. Germline V gene lookup returns CDR1 SGHRS and CDR2 YFSETQ. The CDR3 consists of 13 residues. The CDR3 is CASSLEGHKSYTF. CDR3 nucleotide sequence: TGCGCCAGCAGCTTGGAGGGACACAAAAGCTACACCTTC. Full variable domain (outside the CDR3, taken from reference TRBV5-1 and TRBJ1-2): KAGVTQTPRYLIKTRGQQVTLSCSPISGHRSVSWYQQTPGQGLQFLFEYFSETQRNKGNFPGRFSGRQFSNSRSEMNVSTLELGDSALYLCASSLEGHKSYTFGSGTRLTVV.

V usage is TRBV10-3 and J usage is TRBJ2-1; the D is unclear. CDR3 size: 15 residues. The germline V gene has CDR1 ENHRY and CDR2 SYGVKD. Trimming removed 0 bases from V and 9 bases from J, with 15 bases in between. The CDR3 region is CAISESLAGTPEQFF. The DNA for the CDR3 is TGTGCCATCAGTGAGTCGTTGGCAGGAACACCTGAGCAGTTCTTC.

The chain joins TRBV18 to TRBJ1-1; D call uncertain. The V gene lost 4 bases and the J gene lost 2 bases, with 23 bases spanning the gap. This CDR3 comprises 18 residues. Germline V lookup: CDR1 KGHSH, CDR2 LQKENI. The CDR3 DNA reads TGTGCCAGCTCACTGTCTCACGGGGTGTCGGTGCCAAACACTGAAGCTTTCTTT. This gives the protein CASSLSHGVSVPNTEAFF.

The chain carries TRBV4-1 and TRBJ2-7, with D unresolved. The germline V and J ends were trimmed by 5 bases and 0 bases, with 8 bases remaining between them. Germline V gene data show CDR1 as MGHRA and CDR2 as YSYEKL. The CDR3 length is 13 residues. In DNA, the CDR3 is TGCGCCAGCAGCATCGGGTACTCCTACGAGCAGTACTTC. Encoded protein: CASSIGYSYEQYF.

V gene TRBV5-4 combines with J gene TRBJ2-3; TRBD1 aligns across 8 bases. The germline V gene has CDR1 SGHNT and CDR2 YYREEE (reference sequence). The CDR3 sequence is 14 residues long. Unmatched junction bases numbered 7, after V lost 4 bases and J lost 6 bases. In DNA, the CDR3 is TGTGCCAGCAGCCAAAACAGGGGGTGGGATACGCAGTATTTT. Its protein is CASSQNRGWDTQYF. Filled out from reference TRBV5-4 and TRBJ2-3, the complete variable domain reads ETGVTQSPTHLIKTRGQQVTLRCSSQSGHNTVSWYQQALGQGPQFIFQYYREEENGRGNFPPRFSGLQFPNYSSELNVNALELDDSALYLCASSQNRGWDTQYFGPGTRLTVL.

The rearrangement joins TRBV30 to TRBJ1-2, with 10 nucleotides matching TRBD1. V dropped 4 bases and J dropped 4; count of bases not matched to a gene: 9. Germline V lookup: CDR1 GTSNPN, CDR2 SVGIG (reference sequence). The CDR3 runs 15 residues. The CDR3 protein is CAWTRGDRGVYGYTF. The CDR3, as DNA: TGTGCCTGGACGAGAGGGGACAGGGGTGTCTATGGCTACACCTTC.

This chain connects TRBV5-1 to TRBJ2-7; 10 bases fit TRBD2. J lost 1 base, V lost 4 bases, and 11 bases had no gene match. This CDR3 contains 17 residues. CDR1 and CDR2 (germline): SGHRS, YFSETQ. The DNA for the CDR3 is TGCGCCAGCAGCCTCGACACACTAGCGGGGACTTCCTACGAGCAGTACTTC. Its protein product is CASSLDTLAGTSYEQYF.

The V gene is TRBV12-5, the J gene TRBJ2-1; 8 bases are shared with TRBD2. Germline CDR1 and CDR2: LGHNT and FRNRAP. J gave up 10 bases and V 2 bases, and 10 bases lay outside the gene matches. The CDR3 contains 15 residues. The CDR3 nucleotides read TGTGCTAGTGGTTTGTGGTCGGGAGGGCCAGGGGAGCAGTTCTTC. Translating it yields CASGLWSGGPGEQFF.

This clone was picked up one time. V gene TRBV7-6 combines with J gene TRBJ2-5, with 11 bases that match TRBD1. The CDR3 contains 15 residues. Looked up from germline, CDR1 is SGHVS and CDR2 is FNYEAQ. V shed 2 bases and J 5 bases; nucleotides not matched to a gene: 4. The CDR3 DNA is TGTGCCAGCAGCTTAAGGACAGGGGGCGCGGAGACCCAGTACTTC. Translation gives CASSLRTGGAETQYF.

The chain is built from TRBV2 and TRBJ2-5, with D possibly matching TRBD1 (5 bases). Germline assignment: CDR1 SNHLY and CDR2 FYNNEI. Trimming removed 7 bases at V and 3 bases at J, with 18 bases between. The CDR3 is 15 amino acids. The CDR3 DNA is TGTGCCAGCATTTCATGGCAGGGTTTCGAAGAGACCCAGTACTTC. Amino acid sequence: CASISWQGFEETQYF.

The chain links TRBV2 to TRBJ2-5; 8 bases map to TRBD1. The trim removed 7 bases at V and 4 bases at J, leaving 2 bases unmatched. Per the germline V gene, CDR1 is SNHLY and CDR2 is FYNNEI. The CDR3 spans 12 residues. CDR3 coding DNA: TGTGCCAGCACCGGGACAGGAGAGACCCAGTACTTC. Translation: CASTGTGETQYF. Filled out from reference TRBV2 and TRBJ2-5, the complete variable domain reads EPEVTQTPSHQVTQMGQEVILRCVPISNHLYFYWYRQILGQKVEFLVSFYNNEISEKSEIFDDQFSVERPDGSNFTLKIRSTKLEDSAMYFCASTGTGETQYFGPGTRLLVL.

This clone occurred once. The J gene is TRBJ2-5, the V gene TRBV3-1 (or the pseudogene TRBV3-2); tentative D call: TRBD1 (6 bases). The CDR3 spans 16 residues. V was shortened by 4 bases and J by 5 bases, with 20 bases between the two germline ends. Looked up from germline, CDR1 is LGHDT and CDR2 is YNNKEL (reference sequence). CDR3 amino acids: CASSPYQTGVSETQYF. The CDR3 DNA reads as TGTGCCAGCAGCCCTTATCAGACAGGCGTTTCGGAGACCCAGTACTTC.

The CDR3 bases are TGTGCCAGCAGTTTTCTACCCCGGGACAGAAATTCACCCCTCCACTTT. Translation: CASSFLPRDRNSPLHF. The chain has TRBV7-2 and TRBJ1-6; 7 bases line up with TRBD1. Germline V CDR1 and CDR2: SGHTA, FQGNSA. Unmatched junction bases numbered 12, after V lost 6 bases and J lost 7 bases. The CDR3 extends over 16 amino acids.

The J gene is TRBJ2-2, the V gene TRBV10-1, with TRBD1 matching over 10 bases. This CDR3 is built from 14 residues. V was clipped by 6 bases and J by 6 bases; unmatched bases: 4. Germline V CDR1 and CDR2: WNHNN, SYGVQD (reference sequence). CDR3: CASSGQGVAGELFF. In nucleotides, the CDR3 is TGCGCCAGCAGCGGACAGGGGGTTGCCGGGGAGCTGTTTTTT.

This chain links TRBV6-5 with TRBJ2-5; 8 bases agree with TRBD2. V shed 5 bases and J 3 bases; nucleotides not matched to a gene: 8. Per germline, CDR1 MNHEY and CDR2 SVGAGI. This CDR3 has 15 amino acids. DNA of the CDR3: TGTGCCAGCAGTCGCTACCGGACTAGCAAAGAGACCCAGTACTTC. Its translation is CASSRYRTSKETQYF.

The chain links TRBV2 to TRBJ2-7, with 7 bases fitting TRBD2. The J segment lost 2 bases and the V segment lost 7 bases, leaving 5 bases of the junction unmatched. This CDR3 region has 13 residues. From germline, CDR1 is SNHLY and CDR2 FYNNEI. As DNA, the CDR3 is TGTGCCAGCATTGGGGGGGTTACCTACGAGCAGTACTTC. Residues: CASIGGVTYEQYF.